This T cell receptor beta chain was identified during a study of regulatory T cells in long-lasting Graves disease. In its sample, this clonotype was seen many times. Time point given: newly diagnosed GD, antithyroid drugs for less than 3 months. Following extraction of RNA from PBMCs, that RNA was used to make the TCR library. With 3 bases removed from V and 1 base from J, the gap between germline ends came to 11 bases. CDR3 length equals 15 residues. The authors built TCR beta libraries using iRepertoire HTBI primers and Arm-PCR of CDR3 regions. TCRdb fed the multiplex PCR reads into MiXCR, producing one record per CDR3 protein. Of under 300,000 distinct CDR3 sequences in the sample, 15% to 20% were seen once. These data were likewise used in another study, on T cells in Graves' hyperthyroidism and ophthalmopathy.

This specimen was peripheral blood mononuclear cells (PBMCs), taken at new diagnosis, from a patient treated with antithyroid drugs. The receptor was isolated from a woman aged 25-40 years with Graves disease. V is TRBV12-3 or TRBV12-4 and J is TRBJ2-3; D tentatively reads TRBD1 or TRBD2 (5 bases each). CDR3 DNA: TGTGCCAGCAGTTTGGGGCCAGCGGGCACAGATACGCAGTATTTT. It specifies CASSLGPAGTDTQYF.